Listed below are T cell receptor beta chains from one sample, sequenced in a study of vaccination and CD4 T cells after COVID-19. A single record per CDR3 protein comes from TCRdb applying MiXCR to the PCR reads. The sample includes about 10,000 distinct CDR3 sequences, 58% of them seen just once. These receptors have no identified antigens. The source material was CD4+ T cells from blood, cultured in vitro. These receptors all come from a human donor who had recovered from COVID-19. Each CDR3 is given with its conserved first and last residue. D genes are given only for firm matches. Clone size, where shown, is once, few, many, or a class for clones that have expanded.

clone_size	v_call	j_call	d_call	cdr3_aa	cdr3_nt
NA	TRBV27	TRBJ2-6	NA	CAIFIRANVLTF	TGTGCCATCTTCATCAGGGCCAACGTCCTGACTTTC
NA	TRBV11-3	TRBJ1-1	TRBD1	CASSPPQGQLNTEAFF	TGTGCCAGCAGCCCCCCCCAGGGACAGTTGAACACTGAAGCTTTCTTT
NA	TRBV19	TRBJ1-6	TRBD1	CASSIRSGTGTRNSPLHF	TGTGCCAGTAGTATCCGATCCGGGACAGGTACTCGGAATTCACCCCTCCACTTT
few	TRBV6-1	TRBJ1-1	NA	CASTWNTEAFF	TGTGCCAGCACCTGGAACACTGAAGCTTTCTTT
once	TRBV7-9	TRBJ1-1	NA	CASSLEGLEAFF	TGTGCCAGCAGCTTAGAAGGGCTTGAAGCTTTCTTT
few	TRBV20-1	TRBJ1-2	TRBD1	CSARARQGSWGYTF	TGCAGTGCTAGAGCCCGACAGGGTTCGTGGGGCTACACCTTC
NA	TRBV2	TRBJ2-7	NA	CASIETFYEQYF	TGTGCCAGCATAGAAACTTTCTACGAGCAGTACTTC
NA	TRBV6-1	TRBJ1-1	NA	CASSLQRMNTEAFF	TGTGCCAGCAGCTTACAGCGGATGAACACTGAAGCTTTCTTT
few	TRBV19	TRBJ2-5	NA	CASSIPRGAQYF	TGTGCCAGTAGTATACCTCGCGGGGCCCAGTACTTC
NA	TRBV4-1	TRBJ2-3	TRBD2	CASRLGLAGGSGDTQYF	TGCGCCAGCAGACTAGGACTAGCGGGGGGATCAGGAGATACGCAGTATTTT
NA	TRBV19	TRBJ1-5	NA	CASRKGGGPQHF	TGTGCCAGTAGAAAGGGGGGGGGACCCCAGCATTTT
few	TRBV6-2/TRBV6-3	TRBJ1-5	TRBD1	CASSQGQGARQPQHF	TGTGCCAGCAGCCAGGGACAGGGGGCGCGGCAGCCCCAGCATTTT
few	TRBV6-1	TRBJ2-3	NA	CASTRRDTQYF	TGTGCCAGCACCCGTAGAGATACGCAGTATTTT
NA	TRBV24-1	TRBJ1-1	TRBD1	CATSVRGGTNTEAFF	TGTGCCACCAGTGTCAGGGGGGGGACCAACACTGAAGCTTTCTTT
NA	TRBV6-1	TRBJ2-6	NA	CASRGHGGLSSGANVLTF	TGTGCCAGCAGGGGACACGGGGGGCTCTCCTCTGGGGCCAACGTCCTGACTTTC
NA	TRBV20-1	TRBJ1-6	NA	CSARETGRYSPLHF	TGCAGTGCTAGAGAAACAGGAAGGTACTCACCCCTCCACTTT
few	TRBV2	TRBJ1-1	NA	CASSEGGAYTEAFF	TGTGCCAGCAGTGAGGGAGGGGCGTACACTGAAGCTTTCTTT
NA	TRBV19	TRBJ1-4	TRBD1	CASGKGTGRDEKLFF	TGTGCCAGTGGTAAAGGGACAGGGCGGGATGAAAAACTGTTTTTT
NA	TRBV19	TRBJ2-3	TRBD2	CASSMGWASGGHTDTQYF	TGTGCCAGTAGTATGGGATGGGCTAGCGGGGGACACACAGATACGCAGTATTTT
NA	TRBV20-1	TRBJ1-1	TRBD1	CSAMTGGSLVTEAFF	TGCAGTGCAATGACAGGGGGCTCGTTGGTCACTGAAGCTTTCTTT
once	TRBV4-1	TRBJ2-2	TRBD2	CASSNAGTSGTGELFF	TGCGCCAGCAGTAACGCCGGGACTAGCGGCACCGGGGAGCTGTTTTTT
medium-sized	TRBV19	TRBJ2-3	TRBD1	CASRSGAGGKFLYF	TGTGCCAGTAGGTCTGGGGCAGGGGGCAAGTTCTTGTATTTT
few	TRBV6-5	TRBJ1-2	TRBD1	CASSYPARQGGYGYTF	TGTGCCAGCAGTTACCCAGCTCGACAGGGGGGATATGGCTACACCTTC
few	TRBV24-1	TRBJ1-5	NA	CATSAGDISPQHF	TGTGCCACCAGTGCCGGGGACATTTCGCCCCAGCATTTT
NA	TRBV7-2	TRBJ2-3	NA	CASSQVVLGADTQYF	TGTGCCAGCAGCCAGGTCGTCCTAGGCGCAGATACGCAGTATTTT
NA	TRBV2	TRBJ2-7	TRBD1	CASSENPGGFEQYF	TGTGCCAGCAGTGAAAACCCAGGGGGCTTCGAGCAGTACTTC
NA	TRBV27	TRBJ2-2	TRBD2	CASSSSWGGTGELFF	TGTGCCAGCAGTTCCAGTTGGGGAGGGACCGGGGAGCTGTTTTTT
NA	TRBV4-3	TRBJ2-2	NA	CASSPEPLTGELFF	TGCGCCAGCAGCCCCGAGCCACTAACCGGGGAGCTGTTTTTT
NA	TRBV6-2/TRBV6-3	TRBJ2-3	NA	CASSPRDTQYF	TGTGCCAGCAGTCCCCGAGATACGCAGTATTTT
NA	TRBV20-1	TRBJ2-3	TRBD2	CSASSIAGGTDTQYF	TGCAGTGCAAGTTCGATAGCGGGGGGCACAGATACGCAGTATTTT
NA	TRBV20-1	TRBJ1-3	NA	CGASRDASGNTIYF	TGCGGTGCTAGTCGTGATGCGTCGGGAAACACCATATATTTT
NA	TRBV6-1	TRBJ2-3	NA	CASTARRRASDTQYF	TGTGCCAGCACCGCCCGCCGCAGGGCATCAGATACGCAGTATTTT
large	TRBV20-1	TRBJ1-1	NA	CSARGGAANTEAFF	TGCAGTGCTAGAGGTGGGGCAGCAAACACTGAAGCTTTCTTT
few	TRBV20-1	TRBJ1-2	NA	CSAVGRYYGYTF	TGCAGTGCTGTCGGCAGGTACTATGGCTACACCTTC
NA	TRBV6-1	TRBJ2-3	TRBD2	CASRMTSGGADTQYF	TGTGCCAGCCGGATGACTAGCGGGGGAGCAGATACGCAGTATTTT
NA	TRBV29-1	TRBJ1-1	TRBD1	CSGGQGENTEAFF	TGCAGCGGAGGACAGGGCGAGAACACTGAAGCTTTCTTT
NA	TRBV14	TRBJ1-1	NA	CASSRFPGAEAFF	TGTGCCAGCAGCCGGTTTCCGGGGGCCGAAGCTTTCTTT
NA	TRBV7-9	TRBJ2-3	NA	CASSLGGRGRTDTQYF	TGTGCCAGCAGCTTAGGCGGGCGGGGACGTACAGATACGCAGTATTTT
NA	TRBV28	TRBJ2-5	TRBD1	CASSGGQGRETQYF	TGTGCCAGCAGTGGTGGACAGGGAAGAGAGACCCAGTACTTC
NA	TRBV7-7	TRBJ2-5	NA	CASSRGRLVKGETQYF	TGTGCCAGCAGCCGGGGGAGGCTAGTGAAGGGGGAGACCCAGTACTTC
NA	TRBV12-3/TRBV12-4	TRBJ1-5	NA	CASAPLQGTGNQPQHF	TGTGCCAGCGCTCCCCTACAGGGAACCGGCAATCAGCCCCAGCATTTT
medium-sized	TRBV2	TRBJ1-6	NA	CASSFGGNNSPLHF	TGTGCCAGCAGTTTTGGAGGGAATAATTCACCCCTCCACTTT
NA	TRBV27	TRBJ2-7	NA	CASSLRRGSREQYF	TGTGCCAGCAGTTTGCGAAGGGGGAGTCGTGAGCAGTACTTC
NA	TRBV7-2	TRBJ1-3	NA	CASSLVVGTGNTIYF	TGTGCCAGCAGCTTAGTTGTGGGGACTGGAAACACCATATATTTT
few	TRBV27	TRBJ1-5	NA	CASSAWGQPQHF	TGTGCCAGCAGCGCATGGGGGCAGCCCCAGCATTTT
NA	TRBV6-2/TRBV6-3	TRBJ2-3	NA	CASSSLGTDTDTQYF	TGTGCCAGCAGTTCTCTGGGGACCGACACAGATACGCAGTATTTT
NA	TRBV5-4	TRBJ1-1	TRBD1	CASSPQTGINTEAFF	TGTGCCAGCAGCCCTCAGACAGGGATTAACACTGAAGCTTTCTTT
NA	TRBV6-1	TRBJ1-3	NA	CASRFADPGNTIYF	TGTGCCAGCAGGTTCGCGGACCCTGGAAACACCATATATTTT
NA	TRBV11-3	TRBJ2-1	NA	CASSLVRASYNEQFF	TGTGCCAGCAGCTTAGTGAGAGCATCCTACAATGAGCAGTTCTTC
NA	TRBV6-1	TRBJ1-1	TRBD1	CASCTGGLGNTEAFF	TGTGCCAGCTGTACAGGGGGCTTAGGGAACACTGAAGCTTTCTTT
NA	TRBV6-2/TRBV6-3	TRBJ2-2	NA	CASTLGGPGELFF	TGTGCCAGCACCTTAGGGGGGCCCGGGGAGCTGTTTTTT